The 4 T cell receptor beta chains given below trace back to one sample, sequenced in a study of OX40 agonist ivuxolimab in advanced cancers. Libraries were prepared by immunoSEQ multiplex PCR; TCRdb keeps only in-frame clonotypes and omits some of them. The data show fewer than 25,000 clones, with around 80% seen just once and 35% to 40% held by the top ten. The sequencing here drew on CD4+ or CD8+ T cells sorted from blood, taken in a trial of the OX40 agonist ivuxolimab. These receptors were taken from an adult with an advanced solid tumor such as melanoma, head and neck, liver or kidney cancer.

This sequence joins TRBV27 and TRBJ1-1; D remains ambiguous. V lost 5 bases and J lost 7, with 14 bases in between. CDR1 MNHEY and CDR2 SMNVEV come from the germline V gene (reference sequence). The CDR3 spans 13 residues. CDR3 protein: CASSPTGFFEAFF. The CDR3 DNA follows: TGTGCCAGCAGTCCGACGGGGTTTTTTGAAGCTTTCTTT.

The chain links TRBV5-4 to TRBJ2-7, with D possibly TRBD1 on 5 matching bases. With 4 bases removed from V and 4 bases from J, the gap between germline ends came to 6 bases. Germline CDR1 reads SGHNT; CDR2 reads YYREEE (reference sequence). CDR3 length: 11 residues. The CDR3 region has the DNA TGTGCCAGCAGCCAGGGTTACGAGCAGTACTTC. This sequence encodes CASSQGYEQYF. Based on the CDR3 plus reference TRBV5-4 and TRBJ2-7, the full variable domain is ETGVTQSPTHLIKTRGQQVTLRCSSQSGHNTVSWYQQALGQGPQFIFQYYREEENGRGNFPPRFSGLQFPNYSSELNVNALELDDSALYLCASSQGYEQYFGPGTRLTVT.

V and J are TRBV5-1 and TRBJ1-5, with D hard to call. V lost 1 base, J lost 3 bases, and 11 bases lay in between. Looked up from germline, CDR1 is SGHRS and CDR2 is YFSETQ. The CDR3 has 15 residues. CDR3 region: CASSLRPGSNQPQHF. CDR3 sequence (DNA): TGCGCCAGCAGCTTGAGGCCAGGATCCAATCAGCCCCAGCATTTT. The full variable domain, completed using reference TRBV5-1 and TRBJ1-5, is KAGVTQTPRYLIKTRGQQVTLSCSPISGHRSVSWYQQTPGQGLQFLFEYFSETQRNKGNFPGRFSGRQFSNSRSEMNVSTLELGDSALYLCASSLRPGSNQPQHFGDGTRLSIL.

V usage is TRBV4-3 and J usage is TRBJ2-1; D remains ambiguous. The CDR3 runs to 13 residues. V shed 1 base and J shed 8 bases, with 9 bases lying between them. The V gene's germline CDR1 is LGHNA and CDR2 YSLEER. The chain's CDR3 is CASSQVSADEQFF. CDR3 DNA sequence: TGCGCCAGCAGCCAAGTATCCGCCGATGAGCAGTTCTTC.